This T cell receptor (beta chain) comes out of a study of T cell changes during pregnancy in multiple sclerosis (dated by TCRdb to about 2019). General notes on the study: The study examined how the T cell repertoire changed over the course of pregnancy in women with multiple sclerosis.

The library was prepared using the immunoSEQ multiplex PCR assay. This is the immuneACCESS table as TCRdb keeps it, with only in-frame sequences that have V and J called. A part of the clones is gone; compared with another copy, unresolved V genes explain less than half, and the rest is unexplained. The table for this sample lists about 100,000 clones; 80% to 95% of them were counted only once. 0.99% of the sample comes from the top ten. Concerning this clone itself: Its binding antigen is unknown. No qualities accompany the bases; no much larger clone lies one base away.

The sequence derives from a female donor with multiple sclerosis, enrolled in a pregnancy study. Sequenced here: peripheral blood, sampled after pregnancy.

The DNA sequence follows: TGTGCCAGCAGCCCGACGGGGGGTACTGAAGCTTTCTTT. Its amino acids are CASSPTGGTEAFF. The rearrangement combines TRBV6-5 with TRBJ1-1; the D region possibly corresponds to TRBD1 (5 bases align). Reading from cysteine to phenylalanine, the CDR3 counts 13 amino acids. Just CDR3 DNA is preserved here, 39 bases in frame from base 1. CDR1 and CDR2, looked up from the germline V gene, are MNHEY and SVGAGI. The V end loses 6 bases and the J end loses 5 bases, and a stretch of 13 bases separates them.